Sequencing of this T cell receptor (beta chain) was carried out in a study of T cells in Graves' hyperthyroidism and ophthalmopathy. Authors of the study amplified TCR beta CDR3 regions from RNA transcripts. First-round RT-PCR targeting the TCR CDR3 was performed with the HTBI primer set. TCRdb re-analysed the multiplex PCR reads in MiXCR, keeping a single row per CDR3 protein. There are hundreds of thousands of distinct CDR3 sequences in the sample; over 12% occur only once, and around 28% lies in the top ten. The CDR3 runs to 14 residues. Germline CDR1 and CDR2: SGHRS and YFSETQ. Disease lasting under 3 months, a NOSPECS grade of at least 4, and a Clinical Activity Score of at least 3 were features of the ophthalmopathy patients. Reasons for excluding patients were uncontrolled infection, other autoimmune disease, pregnancy or lactation. On this clonotype itself: A clone one base away is much larger, so this may be a read error.

This receptor was obtained from a man aged 45-65 years with Graves' ophthalmopathy. The chain combines TRBV5-1 with TRBJ2-5; the D call may be TRBD1 or TRBD2 (5 bases each). Sequencing was carried out using blood. The CDR3 reads CASSTGPTQEIQYF. The CDR3 DNA follows: TGCGCCAGCAGCACGGGACCGACCCAAGAGATCCAGTACTTC.